This TCR beta chain was recovered during a study of T-cell memory formation after mild COVID-19. The CDR3 contains 14 residues. CDR1 and CDR2 from the germline V gene are LNHDA and SQIVND (reference sequence). V lost 6 bases to trimming and J lost 3 bases; unmatched junction nucleotides: 5. Each CDR3 protein is one row after TCRdb ran MiXCR on the 5' RACE reads. The sample includes around 420,000 distinct CDR3 sequences, roughly a quarter of them seen just once. The specimen sequenced was PBMCs or a T cell subset sorted from them (not recorded which). This receptor was obtained from an adult woman who had mild COVID-19 (a few samples of this study predate the infection). Cell type and time point are not known. V is TRBV19 and J is TRBJ2-3; TRBD1 matches at 8 bases. The chain's CDR3 is CASRPRGQTDTQYF. CDR3 sequence (DNA): TGTGCCAGTAGACCCAGGGGGCAGACAGATACGCAGTATTTT.